This paragraph covers one TCR beta chain sequence. Deep-level settings were used for running the assay. Assay used: immunoSEQ multiplex PCR; TCRdb lists only in-frame clones, some missing. The sample has over 950,000 clones, 70% to 80% seen once. The data are from a study of shared clonotypes between healthy human individuals. Looking at the study overall: The people who gave samples were two women and a few men aged 18 to 49.

Recent acute infections and vaccinations were absent in the healthy HIV-negative adult donors. The TCR sequence derives from a man younger than 35 in good health. Some clones in this sample may be carry-over from other donors' samples. The sequenced material came from memory CD4+ T cells from PBMCs. Subset: CD45RA-negative fraction.

CDR3 residues: CASSSVLAGDLDTQYF. CDR3 nucleotides: TGTGCCAGCAGCTCGGTACTAGCGGGAGACTTAGATACGCAGTATTTT. The chain combines TRBV11-3 with TRBJ2-3, with TRBD2 identical over 11 bases. CDR3 size: 16 residues. Per germline, CDR1 SGHNT and CDR2 YENEEA. V was clipped by 4 bases and J by 5 bases; unmatched bases: 8. The complete variable domain, with remaining parts taken from reference TRBV11-3 and TRBJ2-3, reads EAGVVQSPRYKIIEKKQPVAFWCNPISGHNTLYWYLQNLGQGPELLIRYENEEAVDDSQLPKDRFSAERLKGVDSTLKIQPAELGDSAVYLCASSSVLAGDLDTQYFGPGTRLTVL.